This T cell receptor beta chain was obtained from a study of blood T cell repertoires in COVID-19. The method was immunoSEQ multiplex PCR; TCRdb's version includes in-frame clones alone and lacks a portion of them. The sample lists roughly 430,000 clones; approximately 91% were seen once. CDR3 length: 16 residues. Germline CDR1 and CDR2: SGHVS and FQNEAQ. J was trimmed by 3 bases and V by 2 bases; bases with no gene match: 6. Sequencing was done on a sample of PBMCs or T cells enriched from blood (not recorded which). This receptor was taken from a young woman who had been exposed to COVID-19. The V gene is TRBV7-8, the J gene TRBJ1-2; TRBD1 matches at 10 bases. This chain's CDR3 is CASSLTRQGAYYGYTF. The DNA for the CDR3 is TGTGCCAGCAGCTTAACCCGACAGGGGGCCTACTATGGCTACACCTTC.